A single sample is the source of the 15 T cell receptor beta chains below, sequenced in a study of blood T cell repertoires in COVID-19. Here immunoSEQ multiplex PCR was the method, and the copy in TCRdb shows in-frame clones only, minus some. Here the sample spans around 350,000 clones, around nine tenths being singletons. Sample: peripheral blood. Source of these receptors: a human donor in a cohort sampled during active COVID-19.

The chain has TRBV30 and TRBJ1-4; D perhaps matches TRBD1 (5 bases). Germline CDR1 GTSNPN, CDR2 SVGIG (reference sequence). The CDR3 totals 12 residues. Trimming pared 3 bases from V and 5 bases from J, leaving 7 bases between. The CDR3 DNA is TGTGCCTGGAGACAGGACAATGAAAAACTGTTTTTT. It specifies CAWRQDNEKLFF.

The chain is built from TRBV10-3 and TRBJ1-4; 8 bases line up with TRBD1. In germline, CDR1 is ENHRY, CDR2 SYGVKD. The CDR3 runs to 13 residues. The ends lost 9 bases at V and 7 bases at J; junction bases unmatched: 7. The DNA for the CDR3 is TGTGCCATTCAGGGGGCAGAGTCTGAAAAACTGTTTTTT. The encoded protein is CAIQGAESEKLFF.

V gene TRBV30 combines with J gene TRBJ2-7, with TRBD2 matching over 8 bases. V shed 4 bases, J shed 0 bases, and the junction held 14 bases outside the gene matches. Germline CDR1 and CDR2: GTSNPN and SVGIG (reference sequence). CDR3 length: 17 residues. The CDR3 loop reads CAWMQYFGSGSSYEQYF. The CDR3, as DNA: TGTGCCTGGATGCAATACTTCGGAAGCGGGAGCTCCTACGAGCAGTACTTC.

Remarks on this clone: Other DNA sequences in this sample translate to the same CDR3. V and J are TRBV11-2 and TRBJ2-7, with 9 nucleotides matching TRBD2. Germline assignment: CDR1 SGHAT and CDR2 FQNNGV. This CDR3 is built from 15 residues. The V segment lost 5 bases and the J segment 1 base; nucleotides outside the gene matches: 6. CDR3 in amino acids: CASSLGLAGSYEQYF. CDR3 nucleotides: TGTGCCAGCAGCCTCGGGCTAGCGGGATCCTACGAGCAGTACTTC. The full variable domain, completed using reference TRBV11-2 and TRBJ2-7, is EAGVAQSPRYKIIEKRQSVAFWCNPISGHATLYWYQQILGQGPKLLIQFQNNGVVDDSQLPKDRFSAERLKGVDSTLKIQPAKLEDSAVYLCASSLGLAGSYEQYFGPGTRLTVT.

This clone was detected only once. The chain employs TRBV20-1 and TRBJ2-5, with D unclear. This CDR3 has 15 amino acids. CDR1 is DFQATT and CDR2 is SNEGSKA in the germline V gene (reference sequence). Trimming took off 3 bases at V and 1 base at J, with 15 bases between the two ends. The CDR3 coding sequence is TGCAGTGCTAGTCTGTCCGTCTCCTCCCAAGAGACCCAGTACTTC. As protein: CSASLSVSSQETQYF.

This clone is a singleton in its sample. The V and J genes are TRBV6-4 and TRBJ1-5, with TRBD1 identical over 9 bases. V lost 2 bases, J lost 7 bases, and 9 bases stayed unmatched. Germline CDR1 reads MRHNA; CDR2 reads SNTAGT. This CDR3 is 16 amino acids long. CDR3 bases: TGTGCCAGCAGTGACCACGAGGACAGGGGACACCAGCCCCAGCATTTT. The encoded protein is CASSDHEDRGHQPQHF.

The chain carries TRBV5-5 and TRBJ1-2; D perhaps matches TRBD1 (5 bases). This CDR3 comprises 14 residues. Germline V gene sequence: CDR1 SGHKS, CDR2 YYEKEE (reference sequence). Trimming removed 1 base from V and 8 bases from J, with 15 bases in between. CDR3: CASSLFGREGGYTF. DNA of the CDR3: TGTGCCAGCAGCTTGTTTGGCAGGGAGGGAGGCTACACCTTC.

The chain links TRBV13 to TRBJ1-3, with 9 bases that match TRBD1. Per the germline V gene, CDR1 is PRHDT and CDR2 is FYEKMQ (reference sequence). The V and J ends lost 5 bases and 4 bases, in that order; junction bases with no gene match: 9. CDR3 length: 16 residues. DNA for the CDR3: TGTGCCAGCAGCCCCATGGGACAGGGCTTAGGAAACACCATATATTTT. This codes for CASSPMGQGLGNTIYF.

The chain recombines TRBV7-9 with TRBJ2-7, with a weak D call TRBD2 (6 bases). With 3 bases removed from V and 0 bases from J, the gap between germline ends came to 15 bases. The CDR3 sequence is 16 residues long. Germline CDR1 and CDR2: SEHNR and FQNEAQ (reference sequence). Here the CDR3 reads CASSLGTPPLSYEQYF. The CDR3 DNA reads as TGTGCCAGCAGCTTGGGGACTCCGCCACTCTCCTACGAGCAGTACTTC.

The chain couples TRBV29-1 to TRBJ2-1; D gene ambiguous. Trimming stripped 0 bases from V and 2 bases from J, with 11 bases between. CDR1 and CDR2 from the germline V gene are SQVTM and ANQGSEA. The CDR3 runs 15 residues. CDR3 residues: CSVEDEQVPYNEQFF. In DNA form, the CDR3 reads TGCAGCGTTGAAGATGAGCAGGTACCCTACAATGAGCAGTTCTTC.

The rearrangement links TRBV5-1 to TRBJ2-2, with 11 bases identical to TRBD1. Germline CDR1 reads SGHRS; CDR2 reads YFSETQ. This CDR3 comprises 16 residues. The V gene end was trimmed by 4 bases and the J gene end by 3 bases; junction bases not matched to a gene: 5. The CDR3 sequence: CASSPWTGGDTGELFF. As DNA, the CDR3 is TGCGCCAGCAGCCCGTGGACAGGGGGCGACACCGGGGAGCTGTTTTTT.

A word on this clone: A clone one base away is much larger, so this may be a read error. This chain joins TRBV2 and TRBJ2-5, with 7 bases fitting TRBD1. The length of the CDR3 is 13 residues. Germline V lookup: CDR1 SNHLY, CDR2 FYNNEI. V gave up 5 bases and J gave up 2 bases; unmatched junction bases: 2. The CDR3 DNA sequence: TGTGCCAGCAGTCTGGACAGGCAAGAGACCCAGTACTTC. It encodes CASSLDRQETQYF.

A note on this clone: Other DNA variants within this sample encode the same CDR3. V usage is TRBV2 and J usage is TRBJ2-3, with D hard to call. The V gene's germline CDR1 is SNHLY and CDR2 FYNNEI. CDR3 length: 15 residues. Trimming pared 1 base from V and 1 base from J, leaving 9 bases between. The CDR3 region has the DNA TGTGCCAGCAGTGAAGGTGGCGGCGGCACAGATACGCAGTATTTT. It is translated as CASSEGGGGTDTQYF.

This clone was observed once. CDR3 loop: CASSLILAGKETQYF. The CDR3 nucleotides are TGCGCCAGCAGCTTGATCCTAGCGGGGAAAGAGACCCAGTACTTC. This chain joins TRBV5-1 and TRBJ2-7; 9 bases are shared with TRBD2. The last part of the DNA fits TRBJ2-5 better; the J call may be wrong. The CDR3 spans 15 residues. CDR1 is SGHRS and CDR2 is YFSETQ in the germline V gene.

The J gene is TRBJ2-5, the V gene TRBV27; TRBD2 is a possible D gene (5 bases). Trimming shortened V by 3 bases and J by 5 bases, and 10 bases separated the two germline ends. The CDR3 is 13 residues long. The germline V gene encodes CDR1 MNHEY and CDR2 SMNVEV (reference sequence). The CDR3 nucleotides are TGTGCCAGCAGTTTCGGGGTCGGTGAGACCCAGTACTTC. As protein: CASSFGVGETQYF.